The 28 T cell receptor beta chains reported below all come from one sample, sequenced in a study of blood T cells in healthy people across ages. Alongside a J-beta primer mix, a sample-barcoded 5' primer served in a second PCR lasting about 6 to 11 cycles. TCRdb called the 5' RACE reads again in MiXCR, with one record for every CDR3 protein. The data hold roughly 720,000 distinct CDR3 sequences, with about 55% observed a single time. Sequencing was done on a sample of blood. The receptors come from a man older than 75 in good health.

The chain uses TRBV20-1 and TRBJ2-7; perhaps TRBD1 as D (5 bases). This CDR3 contains 15 residues. Trimming removed 5 bases at V and 0 bases at J, with 17 bases between. Germline V gives CDR1 DFQATT, CDR2 SNEGSKA (reference sequence). In DNA form, the CDR3 reads TGCAGTGCTGTTACCGGGCAGGGCAGCTCCTACGAGCAGTACTTC. Protein product: CSAVTGQGSSYEQYF.

This clonotype was detected a few times. The chain joins TRBV12-3 or TRBV12-4 to TRBJ1-2; no clear D gene. The ends were cut back, 2 bases at V and 6 bases at J, with 10 bases in the middle. The CDR3 loop spans 13 amino acids. The CDR3 coding sequence is TGTGCCAGCAGTTTACACGGGCTTGATGGCTACACCTTC. Protein: CASSLHGLDGYTF.

The V and J genes are TRBV6-6 and TRBJ2-1; possibly TRBD1 for D (5 bases). The CDR3 loop spans 15 amino acids. V lost 2 bases, J lost 4 bases, and 12 bases lay in between. Germline CDR1 reads MNHNY; CDR2 reads SVGAGI (reference sequence). This CDR3 is CASSYEGQAYNEQFF. The CDR3 nucleotides read TGTGCCAGCAGTTACGAAGGACAAGCGTACAATGAGCAGTTCTTC.

The V call is TRBV5-1, the J call TRBJ2-1; 12 positions agree with TRBD2. Judging by the DNA end, TRBJ2-7 fits better; the J call may be wrong. The germline CDR1 and CDR2 sequences are SGHRS and YFSETQ. CDR3 size: 17 residues. The CDR3 protein is CASSRYLAGGSYNEQYF. The CDR3 nucleotides read TGCGCCAGCAGCAGATACCTAGCGGGAGGGTCCTACAATGAGCAGTACTTC.

The V call is TRBV24-1, the J call TRBJ2-1, with TRBD2 matching over 8 bases. The trim removed 4 bases at V and 8 bases at J, leaving 15 bases unmatched. CDR1 is KGHDR, CDR2 SFDVKD, per germline. The CDR3 is 17 residues long. CDR3 amino acids: CATSDPQREFFGDEQFF. The CDR3, as DNA: TGTGCCACCAGTGACCCCCAGCGGGAGTTCTTTGGTGATGAGCAGTTCTTC.

Here the CDR3 reads CSAREREGRGYGYTF. DNA of the CDR3: TGCAGTGCTAGAGAACGAGAGGGGCGCGGCTATGGCTACACCTTC. The rearrangement links TRBV20-1 to TRBJ1-2, with D tentatively TRBD1 (5 bases). This CDR3 has 15 amino acids. Trimming pared 0 bases from V and 4 bases from J, leaving 15 bases between. CDR1 and CDR2 from the germline V gene are DFQATT and SNEGSKA (reference sequence).

About this clonotype: Compared with germline, one end of the junction differs, possibly owing to a read error. The V gene is TRBV10-3, the J gene TRBJ2-5, with 10 bases aligning to TRBD2. The CDR3 runs 17 residues. The germline V gene has CDR1 ENHRY and CDR2 SYGVKD. CDR3 in DNA: TGTGCCGTCAGTGAGTCAGCACGGACTAGCGGAGGAATGGAGCAGTACTTC. The encoded protein is CAVSESARTSGGMEQYF.

The chain carries TRBV7-2 and TRBJ2-2, with TRBD1 matching over 8 bases. The CDR3 is made up of 15 amino acids. V dropped 6 bases and J dropped 5; count of bases not matched to a gene: 8. CDR1 and CDR2 (germline): SGHTA, FQGNSA. CDR3 loop: CASRPGQGPTGELFF. CDR3 sequence (DNA): TGTGCCAGCAGACCCGGACAGGGTCCGACCGGGGAGCTGTTTTTT.

The chain combines TRBV28 with TRBJ1-2; 7 nucleotides match TRBD1. V trimming: 5 bases; J trimming: 7 bases; junction bases outside the gene matches: 13. The CDR3 is made up of 15 amino acids. The germline CDR1 and CDR2 sequences are MDHEN and SYDVKM. CDR3 sequence: CASSPSHQGVTGYTF. In DNA form, the CDR3 reads TGTGCCAGCAGTCCCTCCCATCAGGGGGTTACTGGCTACACCTTC.

The genes are TRBV20-1 and TRBJ2-1; 8 bases agree with TRBD2. Germline CDR1 is DFQATT and CDR2 is SNEGSKA (reference sequence). The CDR3 has 17 amino acids. V shed 5 bases, J shed 5 bases, and the junction held 17 bases outside the gene matches. The DNA of the CDR3 is TGCAGTGCTCCACCCTCGGGGGGGACTAGTGAGGACAATGAGCAGTTCTTC. It yields the protein CSAPPSGGTSEDNEQFF.

With regard to this clonotype: At one of its ends the junction is not consistent with the germline gene, which may arise from a read error. The genes are TRBV5-5 and TRBJ1-2; possible D gene TRBD1, 6 bases. Germline values: CDR1 SGHKS, CDR2 YYEKEE (reference sequence). There are 14 residues in the CDR3. CDR3 in amino acids: CASSLAGGPYGHTF. CDR3 sequence (DNA): TGTGCCAGCAGCTTGGCGGGGGGCCCCTATGGCCACACCTTC. The variable domain in full, completed from reference TRBV5-5 and TRBJ1-2, reads DAGVTQSPTHLIKTRGQQVTLRCSPISGHKSVSWYQQVLGQGPQFIFQYYEKEERGRGNFPDRFSARQFPNYSSELNVNALLLGDSALYLCASSLAGGPYGHTFGSGTRLTVV.

This chain connects TRBV6-5 to TRBJ2-2, with 9 bases fitting TRBD2. The CDR3 length is 16 residues. With 0 bases clipped from V and 7 bases from J, the junction kept 6 bases outside the gene matches. CDR1 and CDR2 from the germline V gene are MNHEY and SVGAGI. The CDR3 DNA follows: TGTGCCAGCAGTTACTCCGGGACTAGCAGGGTCGGGGAGCTGTTTTTT. Protein sequence: CASSYSGTSRVGELFF.

The chain recombines TRBV6-6 with TRBJ1-6; the D gene is possibly TRBD1 (6 bases). Germline V gene lookup returns CDR1 MNHNY and CDR2 SVGAGI (reference sequence). The CDR3 consists of 16 residues. The germline V and J ends were trimmed by 6 bases and 0 bases, with 12 bases remaining between them. This CDR3 is CASSPLQGSYNSPLHF. The CDR3, as DNA: TGTGCCAGCAGCCCACTACAGGGCTCCTATAATTCACCCCTCCACTTT.

As regards this clonotype: An end of the junction differs from the germline gene, which may be a read error. V gene TRBV3-1 combines with J gene TRBJ2-4; D is uncertain. The V gene's germline CDR1 is LGHDT and CDR2 YNNKEL (reference sequence). The CDR3 spans 13 residues. For the CDR3, the DNA is TGTGCCCGCAGCCATAGTTCCCTCCACGGGCAGTACTTC. Translation gives CARSHSSLHGQYF.

The CDR3 is CASSTGSSGANVLTF. CDR3 nucleotide sequence: TGTGCCAGCAGTACGGGGAGCTCTGGGGCCAACGTCCTGACTTTC. J is TRBJ2-6 and V is TRBV7-3; a possible D gene is TRBD2 (5 bases). Germline V gene sequence: CDR1 SGHTA, CDR2 FQGTGA. CDR3 length equals 15 residues. V gave up 6 bases and J gave up 0 bases, with 9 bases separating them.

The sample holds one count of this clonotype. The V gene is TRBV29-1, the J gene TRBJ1-2, with D perhaps TRBD1 (6 bases). The CDR3 is made up of 13 amino acids. V was trimmed by 3 bases and J by 7 bases, leaving 15 bases between them. Germline V gene lookup returns CDR1 SQVTM and CDR2 ANQGSEA. In nucleotides, the CDR3 is TGCAGCGTTGATGGCCAGGGGCGGGTTGGCTACACCTTC. As protein: CSVDGQGRVGYTF.

V usage is TRBV24-1 and J usage is TRBJ2-1; a weak D match, TRBD2 (6 bases). Trimming took 2 bases from V and 10 from J, leaving 11 bases between them. Germline CDR1 is KGHDR and CDR2 is SFDVKD. This CDR3 contains 13 residues. CDR3 sequence: CATSDSPSGEQFF. CDR3 DNA sequence: TGTGCCACCAGTGATTCGCCAAGCGGGGAGCAGTTCTTC.

This chain connects TRBV3-1 to TRBJ1-1; D not certain. This CDR3 is built from 13 residues. V lost 0 bases to trimming and J lost 7 bases, with 9 bases between them. CDR1 and CDR2 from the germline V gene are LGHDT and YNNKEL (reference sequence). The CDR3 loop reads CASSQEGGVEAFF. As DNA, the CDR3 is TGTGCCAGCAGCCAAGAAGGCGGGGTTGAAGCTTTCTTT.

The chain combines TRBV12-3 or TRBV12-4 with TRBJ1-2; D might be TRBD1 (5 bases). The CDR3 has 15 residues. The V gene lost 3 bases and the J gene lost 5 bases, with 16 bases spanning the gap. This chain's CDR3 is CASSFGAGSEYGYTF. CDR3 nucleotide sequence: TGTGCCAGCAGTTTTGGTGCAGGGTCAGAGTATGGCTACACCTTC.

The CDR3 protein is CSDIGRLNTEAFF. The CDR3 DNA is TGCAGTGACATCGGGAGGTTGAACACTGAAGCTTTCTTT. The chain links TRBV20-1 to TRBJ1-1; D not resolved. The V end was cut by 7 bases, the J end by 0 bases, with 12 bases between. The CDR3 loop spans 13 amino acids. The V gene's germline CDR1 is DFQATT and CDR2 SNEGSKA (reference sequence).

This clonotype was counted a few times. The chain carries TRBV20-1 and TRBJ2-3; unclear D gene. This CDR3 comprises 14 residues. Germline V gene sequence: CDR1 DFQATT, CDR2 SNEGSKA (reference sequence). V shed 3 bases and J shed 1 base, with 11 bases lying between them. The CDR3 here is CSARGRRGTDTQYF. The CDR3 bases are TGCAGTGCTAGGGGCAGGCGCGGCACAGATACGCAGTATTTT.

The chain carries TRBV20-1 and TRBJ2-1, with 7 positions matching TRBD1. Losses at the gene ends were 5 bases for V and 4 bases for J; bases not matched to a gene: 5. CDR3 length: 13 amino acids. Germline CDR1 and CDR2: DFQATT and SNEGSKA (reference sequence). CDR3 loop: CSASPGQYNEQFF. The CDR3 DNA follows: TGCAGTGCTTCACCGGGACAGTACAATGAGCAGTTCTTC.

This clonotype has only a few counts. CDR3 in DNA: TGTGCCATCAGTGAACAGGGGGCCGAGCAGTACTTC. This gives the protein CAISEQGAEQYF. This chain joins TRBV10-3 and TRBJ2-7, with 9 bases that match TRBD1. This CDR3 region has 12 residues. Germline V gene sequence: CDR1 ENHRY, CDR2 SYGVKD. V lost 3 bases and J lost 6; bases outside the gene matches: 0.

The gene calls are TRBV12-3 or TRBV12-4 and TRBJ1-2; D unresolved. The CDR3 has 12 amino acids. Trimming cost V 3 bases and J 8 bases, with 10 bases left between them. The CDR3 sequence is CASSFRGLGYTF. In DNA form, the CDR3 reads TGTGCCAGCAGTTTTCGGGGTCTGGGCTACACCTTC.

The chain is built from TRBV29-1 and TRBJ2-2; D is possibly TRBD2 (5 bases). Trimming removed 7 bases at V and 0 bases at J, with 15 bases between. Per germline, CDR1 SQVTM and CDR2 ANQGSEA. The length of the CDR3 is 15 residues. The DNA of the CDR3 is TGCAGCGGCGCGGGCACAGCGGCGAACACCGGGGAGCTGTTTTTT. Protein: CSGAGTAANTGELFF.

This sequence joins TRBV12-3 or TRBV12-4 and TRBJ2-1; 14 bases align to TRBD2. J gave up 8 bases and V 4 bases, and 4 bases lay outside the gene matches. CDR3 size: 15 residues. For the CDR3, the DNA is TGTGCCAGCAGTTGGGGGACTAGCGGGAGTTATGAGCAGTTCTTC. This sequence encodes CASSWGTSGSYEQFF.

The CDR3 loop reads CASSSAGEGGSYEQYF. CDR3 nucleotide sequence: TGTGCCAGCAGTTCCGCCGGGGAGGGGGGGAGTTACGAGCAGTACTTC. J is TRBJ2-5 and V is TRBV28; D is possibly TRBD2 (7 bases). The better agreement between TRBJ2-7 and the DNA end casts doubt on the J call. Germline V gene lookup returns CDR1 MDHEN and CDR2 SYDVKM. CDR3 size: 16 residues.

This sequence joins TRBV15 and TRBJ2-7; 13 positions match TRBD2. Germline assignment: CDR1 LNHNV and CDR2 YYDKDF (reference sequence). The J segment lost 4 bases and the V segment lost 2 bases, leaving 8 bases of the junction unmatched. The CDR3 sequence is 17 residues long. CDR3 residues: CATSRRGLAGSSYEQYF. As DNA, the CDR3 is TGTGCCACCAGCAGACGGGGACTAGCGGGATCGTCATACGAGCAGTACTTC.